The clone carrying this T cell receptor (beta chain) was counted ten times or more. RNA transcripts yielded amplified TCR beta CDR3 regions. The HTBI set primed first-round TCR CDR3 RT-PCR. TCRdb independently ran MiXCR on the multiplex PCR reads; one entry per CDR3 protein. Of 620,000 or so distinct CDR3 sequences listed, about 15% are singletons. The V segment lost 4 bases and the J segment 9 bases; nucleotides outside the gene matches: 6. This CDR3 is built from 14 residues. From germline, CDR1 is MDHEN and CDR2 SYDVKM. This entry comes from a study of T cells in Graves' hyperthyroidism and ophthalmopathy. Each 10 ml fresh peripheral blood draw supplied the PBMCs.

Sequencing was carried out using blood. The receptor was derived from a woman between 45 and 60 years old with Graves' ophthalmopathy. This chain joins TRBV28 and TRBJ1-6; 7 nucleotides agree with TRBD1. Written as DNA, the CDR3 is TGTGCCAGCAGTTCCAGGGGGACCGGTTCACCCCTCCACTTT. Protein sequence: CASSSRGTGSPLHF.